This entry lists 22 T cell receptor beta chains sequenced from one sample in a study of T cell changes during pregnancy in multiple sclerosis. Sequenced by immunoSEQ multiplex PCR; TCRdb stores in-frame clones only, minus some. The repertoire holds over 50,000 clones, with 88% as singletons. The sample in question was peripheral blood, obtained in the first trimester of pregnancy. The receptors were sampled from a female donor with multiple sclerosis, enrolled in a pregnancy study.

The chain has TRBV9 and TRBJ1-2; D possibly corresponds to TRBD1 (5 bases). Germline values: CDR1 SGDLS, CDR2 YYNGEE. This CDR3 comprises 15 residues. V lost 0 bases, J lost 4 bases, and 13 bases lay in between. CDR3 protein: CASSVASGQGYGYTF. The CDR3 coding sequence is TGTGCCAGCAGCGTAGCCTCCGGGCAGGGCTATGGCTACACCTTC.

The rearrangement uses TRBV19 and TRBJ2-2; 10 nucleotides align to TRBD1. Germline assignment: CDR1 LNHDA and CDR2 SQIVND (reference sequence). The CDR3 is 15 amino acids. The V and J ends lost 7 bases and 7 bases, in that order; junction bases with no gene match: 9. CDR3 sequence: CASTAGTGAVGELFF. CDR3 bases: TGTGCCAGTACCGCTGGGACAGGGGCGGTCGGGGAGCTGTTTTTT.

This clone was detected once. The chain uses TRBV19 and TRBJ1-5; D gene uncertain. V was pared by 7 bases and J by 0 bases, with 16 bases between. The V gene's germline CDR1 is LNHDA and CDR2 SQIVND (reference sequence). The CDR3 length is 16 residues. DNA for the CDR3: TGTGCCAGTAACAGCGGCAGTCTCAATAGCAATCAGCCCCAGCATTTT. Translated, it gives CASNSGSLNSNQPQHF.

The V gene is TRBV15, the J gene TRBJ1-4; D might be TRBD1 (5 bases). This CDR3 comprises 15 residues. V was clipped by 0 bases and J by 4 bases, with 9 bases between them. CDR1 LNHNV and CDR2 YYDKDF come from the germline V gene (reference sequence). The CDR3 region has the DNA TGTGCCACCAGCAGAGATACAGGTTATAATGAAAAACTGTTTTTT. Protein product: CATSRDTGYNEKLFF.

CDR3 in amino acids: CASSTGTSEYQETQYF. As DNA, the CDR3 is TGCGCCAGCAGCACCGGGACTAGCGAGTACCAAGAGACCCAGTACTTC. The chain is built from TRBV5-1 and TRBJ2-5; 10 nucleotides match TRBD2. This CDR3 spans 16 amino acids. CDR1 SGHRS and CDR2 YFSETQ come from the germline V gene. V was clipped by 4 bases and J by 0 bases; unmatched bases: 6.

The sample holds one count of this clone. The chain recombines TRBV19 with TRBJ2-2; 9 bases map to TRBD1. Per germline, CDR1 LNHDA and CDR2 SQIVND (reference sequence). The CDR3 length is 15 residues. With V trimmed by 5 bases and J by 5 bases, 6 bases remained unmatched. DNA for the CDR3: TGTGCCAGTAGTCCCGGACAGGGGACAACCGGGGAGCTGTTTTTT. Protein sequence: CASSPGQGTTGELFF. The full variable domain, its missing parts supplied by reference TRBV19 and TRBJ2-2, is DGGITQSPKYLFRKEGQNVTLSCEQNLNHDAMYWYRQDPGQGLRLIYYSQIVNDFQKGDIAEGYSVSREKKESFPLTVTSAQKNPTAFYLCASSPGQGTTGELFFGEGSRLTVL.

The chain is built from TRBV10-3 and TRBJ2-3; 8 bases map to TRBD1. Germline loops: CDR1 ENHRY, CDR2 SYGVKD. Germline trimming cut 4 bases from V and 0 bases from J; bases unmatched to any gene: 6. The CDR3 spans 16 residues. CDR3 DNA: TGTGCCATCAGTGGACACGGGACAGGAAGCACAGATACGCAGTATTTT. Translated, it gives CAISGHGTGSTDTQYF.

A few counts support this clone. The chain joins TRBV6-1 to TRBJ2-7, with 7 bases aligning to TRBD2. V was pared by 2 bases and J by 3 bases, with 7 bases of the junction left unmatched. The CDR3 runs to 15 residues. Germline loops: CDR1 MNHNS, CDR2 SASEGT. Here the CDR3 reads CASSEFGGGVYEQYF. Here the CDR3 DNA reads TGTGCCAGCAGTGAATTTGGCGGGGGAGTCTACGAGCAGTACTTC.

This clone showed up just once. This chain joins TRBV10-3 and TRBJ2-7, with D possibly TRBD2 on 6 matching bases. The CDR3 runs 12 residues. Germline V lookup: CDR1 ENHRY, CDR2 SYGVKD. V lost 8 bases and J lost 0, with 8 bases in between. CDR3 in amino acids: CAIGGSSYEQYF. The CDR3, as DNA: TGTGCCATCGGGGGGAGCTCCTACGAGCAGTACTTC.

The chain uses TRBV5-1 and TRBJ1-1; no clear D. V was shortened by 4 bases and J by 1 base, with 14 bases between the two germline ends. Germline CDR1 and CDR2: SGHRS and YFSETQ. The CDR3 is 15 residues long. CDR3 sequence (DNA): TGCGCCAGCAGCCCCTGGTCCGAGCCGAACACTGAAGCTTTCTTT. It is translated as CASSPWSEPNTEAFF.

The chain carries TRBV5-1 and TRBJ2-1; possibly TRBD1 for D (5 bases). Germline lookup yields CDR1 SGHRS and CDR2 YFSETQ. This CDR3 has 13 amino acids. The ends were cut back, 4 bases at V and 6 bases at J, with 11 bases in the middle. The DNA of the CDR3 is TGCGCCAGCAGCCCCAGGGTTCTCAATGAGCAGTTCTTC. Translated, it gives CASSPRVLNEQFF.

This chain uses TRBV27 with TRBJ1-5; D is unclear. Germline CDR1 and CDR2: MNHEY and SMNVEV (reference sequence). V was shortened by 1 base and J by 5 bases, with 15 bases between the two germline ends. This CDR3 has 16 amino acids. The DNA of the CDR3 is TGTGCCAGCAGTTTATTCTTCTCAGGTACCCATCAGCCCCAGCATTTT. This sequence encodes CASSLFFSGTHQPQHF.

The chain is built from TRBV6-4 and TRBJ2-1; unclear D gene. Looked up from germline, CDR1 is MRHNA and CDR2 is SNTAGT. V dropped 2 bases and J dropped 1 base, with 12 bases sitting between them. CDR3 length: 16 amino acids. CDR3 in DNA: TGTGCCAGCAGTGACCTCCAGCGCACATCCTACAATGAGCAGTTCTTC. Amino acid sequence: CASSDLQRTSYNEQFF.

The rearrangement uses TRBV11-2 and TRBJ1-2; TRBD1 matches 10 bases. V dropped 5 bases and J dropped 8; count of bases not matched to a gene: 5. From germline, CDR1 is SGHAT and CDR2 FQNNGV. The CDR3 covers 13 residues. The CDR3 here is CASSTGQGKGYTF. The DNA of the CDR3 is TGTGCCAGCAGCACGGGACAGGGGAAAGGCTACACCTTC.

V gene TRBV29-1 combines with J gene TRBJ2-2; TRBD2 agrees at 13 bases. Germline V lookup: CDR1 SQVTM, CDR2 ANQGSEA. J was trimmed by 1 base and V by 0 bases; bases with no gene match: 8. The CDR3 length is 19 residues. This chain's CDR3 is CSVEDWTSGSWRNTGELFF. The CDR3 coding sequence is TGCAGCGTTGAAGATTGGACTAGCGGGAGTTGGAGGAACACCGGGGAGCTGTTTTTT.

In DNA form, the CDR3 reads TGTGCCAGTAGTAGGACAGGGGGCTCCTACGAGCAGTACTTC. Translated, it gives CASSRTGGSYEQYF. J is TRBJ2-7 and V is TRBV19; the match to TRBD1 covers 10 bases. The CDR3 length is 14 residues. Germline V gives CDR1 LNHDA, CDR2 SQIVND (reference sequence). Germline trimming cut 4 bases from V and 0 bases from J; bases unmatched to any gene: 0. Based on the CDR3 plus reference TRBV19 and TRBJ2-7, the full variable domain is DGGITQSPKYLFRKEGQNVTLSCEQNLNHDAMYWYRQDPGQGLRLIYYSQIVNDFQKGDIAEGYSVSREKKESFPLTVTSAQKNPTAFYLCASSRTGGSYEQYFGPGTRLTVT.

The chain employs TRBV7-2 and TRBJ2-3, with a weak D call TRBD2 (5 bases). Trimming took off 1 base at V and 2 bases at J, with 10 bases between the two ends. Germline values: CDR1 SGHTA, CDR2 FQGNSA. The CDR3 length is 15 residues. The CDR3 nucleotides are TGTGCCAGCAGCTTAGTCGGGAAGGCCACAGATACGCAGTATTTT. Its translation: CASSLVGKATDTQYF.

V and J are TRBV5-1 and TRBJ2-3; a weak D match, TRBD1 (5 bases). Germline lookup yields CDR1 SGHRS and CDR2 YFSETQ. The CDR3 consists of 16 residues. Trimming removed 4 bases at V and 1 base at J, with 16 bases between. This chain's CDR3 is CASSPGWGEGTDTQYF. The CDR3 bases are TGCGCCAGCAGCCCGGGCTGGGGCGAGGGCACAGATACGCAGTATTTT.

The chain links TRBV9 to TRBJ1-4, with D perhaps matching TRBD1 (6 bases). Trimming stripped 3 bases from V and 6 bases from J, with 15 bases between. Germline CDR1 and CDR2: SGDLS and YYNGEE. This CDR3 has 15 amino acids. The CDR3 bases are TGTGCCAGCAGCGCTACAGGGCGTTTTTATGAAAAACTGTTTTTT. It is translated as CASSATGRFYEKLFF.

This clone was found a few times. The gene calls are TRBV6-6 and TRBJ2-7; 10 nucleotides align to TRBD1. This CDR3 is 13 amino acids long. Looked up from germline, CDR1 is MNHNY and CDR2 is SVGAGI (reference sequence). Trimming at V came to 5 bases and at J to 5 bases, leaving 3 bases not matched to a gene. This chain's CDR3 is CASSVTGGNEQYF. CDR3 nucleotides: TGTGCCAGCAGTGTGACAGGGGGCAACGAGCAGTACTTC.

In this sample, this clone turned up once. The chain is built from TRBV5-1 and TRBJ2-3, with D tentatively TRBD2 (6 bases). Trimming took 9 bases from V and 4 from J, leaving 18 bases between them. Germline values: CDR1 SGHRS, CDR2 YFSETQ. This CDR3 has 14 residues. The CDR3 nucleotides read TGCGCCACCACCCGGGGAGGTCACGCAGATACGCAGTATTTT. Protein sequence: CATTRGGHADTQYF.

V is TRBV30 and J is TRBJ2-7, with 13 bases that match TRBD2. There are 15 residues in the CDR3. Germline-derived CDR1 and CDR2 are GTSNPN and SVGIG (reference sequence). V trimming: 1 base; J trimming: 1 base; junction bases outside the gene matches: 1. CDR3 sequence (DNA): TGTGCCTGGAGTGCGGGACTAGCGGGATCCTACGAGCAGTACTTC. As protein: CAWSAGLAGSYEQYF.